This T cell receptor (beta chain) was identified in a study of monozygotic twins with inflammatory bowel disease. Study-level results: Healthy twins showed more clonotype sharing with others than IBD patients, especially patients with disease activity.

Worth noting for this clonotype: Antigen: not known.

Generation of cDNA took place in eight separate reactions per sample. TCRdb reprocessed the 5' RACE reads, keeping one entry per CDR3 protein, no DNA. The table gives approximately 150,000 distinct CDR3 sequences; the top ten clones make up roughly 2.5% of it. This CDR3 comprises 15 residues. Germline loops: CDR1 MGHDK, CDR2 SYGVNS. The rearrangement uses TRBV25-1 and TRBJ2-3; the TCRdb D gene call, TRBD2, has no DNA to confirm it. This sequence was found in a human donor with ulcerative colitis or Crohn's disease, or a healthy co-twin of an affected twin (not recorded which). The sequencing sample was made of blood. This chain's CDR3 is CASSEYGGSTDTQYF.